The rows below give T cell receptor beta chains drawn from one sample of a study of cytomegalovirus exposure and HLA in healthy donors. Measured with immunoSEQ multiplex PCR; TCRdb has only the in-frame clones, and not every one. Here the sample spans over 200,000 clones, roughly 79% being singletons. The sequenced material came from PBMCs. These TCRs come from a woman aged 40 to 49 in good health and CMV-seronegative. Both conserved end residues are part of each CDR3. The D gene is left open where the match is weak. Not every row has a clone size; where given, it reads once, few, many or a size class.

CASTDRTNTEAFF TGTGCCAGCACCGACAGGACCAACACTGAAGCTTTCTTT TRBJ1-1 . . TRBV18
CASSPGTVNEKLFF TGCGCCAGCAGTCCCGGGACAGTTAATGAAAAACTGTTTTTT TRBJ1-4 TRBD1 . TRBV5-1
CASRTPGANEKLFF TGTGCCAGCAGAACCCCAGGGGCAAATGAAAAACTGTTTTTT TRBJ1-4 . . TRBV28
CASSPPRDRVVDEQFF TGTGCCAGCAGCCCCCCCCGGGACAGGGTAGTCGATGAGCAGTTCTTC TRBJ2-1 TRBD1 once TRBV7-9
CASRGQGDQPQHF TGTGCCAGCAGAGGACAGGGAGATCAGCCCCAGCATTTT TRBJ1-5 TRBD1 . TRBV6-1
CASSRLKGPNTGELFF TGCGCCAGCAGCCGTTTAAAGGGGCCTAACACCGGGGAGCTGTTTTTT TRBJ2-2 . . TRBV5-1
CASSPPGRDLQTFF TGTGCCAGCAGTCCCCCCGGGAGGGATCTTCAAACTTTCTTT TRBJ1-1 . . TRBV28
CASSLSTGVTEAFF TGTGCCAGCAGCCTCTCGACAGGGGTCACTGAAGCTTTCTTT TRBJ1-1 TRBD1 . TRBV7-9
CASSPAPSSGAFF TGTGCCAGCAGTCCCGCCCCCTCTTCGGGAGCTTTCTTT TRBJ1-1 . . TRBV6-6
CASSPGTSVSYEQYF TGTGCCAGCAGCCCCGGGACTAGCGTCTCCTACGAGCAGTACTTC TRBJ2-7 TRBD2 . TRBV9
CAWKRSSYNEQFF TGTGCCTGGAAGAGGAGCTCCTACAATGAGCAGTTCTTC TRBJ2-1 . . TRBV30
CASSFGQATEAFF TGTGCCAGCAGCTTCGGACAGGCCACTGAAGCTTTCTTT TRBJ1-1 TRBD1 . TRBV11-1
CASRDRGNSPLHF TGTGCCAGCCGGGACAGGGGGAATTCACCCCTCCACTTT TRBJ1-6 TRBD1 . TRBV2
CASAAGTGGYGYTF TGTGCCAGCGCAGCCGGGACAGGGGGCTATGGCTACACCTTC TRBJ1-2 TRBD1 once TRBV27
CASSYDRDYEQYF TGTGCCAGCAGTTACGACAGGGATTACGAGCAGTACTTC TRBJ2-7 TRBD1 once TRBV6-5
CASSWSDTIYF TGTGCCAGCAGCTGGTCGGACACCATATATTTT TRBJ1-3 . . TRBV7-2
CAWSPGTGGEQYF TGTGCCTGGAGTCCCGGGACCGGGGGCGAGCAGTACTTC TRBJ2-7 . . TRBV30
CASTLDRVGYTEAFF TGTGCCAGTACCCTCGACAGGGTTGGATACACTGAAGCTTTCTTT TRBJ1-1 TRBD1 . TRBV19
CASGLSHLITGTGDRYNEQFF TGTGCTAGTGGTTTATCCCATCTCATTACCGGGACAGGGGACCGATACAATGAGCAGTTCTTC TRBJ2-1 TRBD1 . TRBV12-5
CASLLLGLNGGRGETQYF TGTGCCAGCCTTCTCCTTGGGCTAAACGGGGGAAGAGGGGAGACCCAGTACTTC TRBJ2-5 . . TRBV2
CASSSGTVYEQYF TGTGCCAGCAGCTCCGGGACAGTCTACGAGCAGTACTTC TRBJ2-7 TRBD1 . TRBV5-4
CASSLGPAQQETQYF TGTGCCAGCAGCTTGGGACCGGCACAGCAAGAGACCCAGTACTTC TRBJ2-5 . . TRBV5-5
CASSRQGRPGELFF TGTGCCAGCTCACGACAGGGTCGGCCCGGGGAGCTGTTTTTT TRBJ2-2 TRBD1 . TRBV18
CASSPGAEQYF TGTGCCAGCAGCCCAGGGGCCGAGCAGTACTTC TRBJ2-7 . . TRBV11-3
CASTHSGANVLTF TGTGCCAGCACCCACTCTGGGGCCAACGTCCTGACTTTC TRBJ2-6 . . TRBV27
CASSGTGVGEQYF TGTGCCAGCAGTGGGACAGGGGTAGGGGAGCAGTACTTC TRBJ2-7 TRBD1 . TRBV2
CASSLAGGETQYF TGCGCCAGCAGCTTGGCTGGGGGCGAGACCCAGTACTTC TRBJ2-5 . . TRBV5-1